This T cell receptor beta chain was observed in a study of metastatic and nonmetastatic thyroid tumors. The overall study: For malignant and benign thyroid patients, tumor or nodule tissue and blood were the sources whose repertoires were compared. Study-level points and caveats: Significantly greater TCR beta diversity was reportedly found in malignant thyroid tumors than in benign nodules (in blood and tumor).

Original analysis: Construction of a distant-metastasis classifier for papillary thyroid cancer relied on CDR3 differences across clinicopathological groups. From the PCR reads, TCRdb re-called clones with MiXCR. The V and J calls shown here were made by TCRdb, not taken from the authors' results. The table includes about 22,000 clones, approximately 35% detected once. No patient received treatment before thyroid surgery. This clone was found many times. Its antigen is currently unknown. J lost 10 bases, V lost 7 bases, and 13 bases had no gene match. The CDR3 runs 15 residues. CDR1 MNHEY and CDR2 SMNVEV come from the germline V gene (reference sequence).

The sample comprised blood. The sequence came from a male donor with papillary thyroid cancer or a benign thyroid nodule (not recorded which). Some clones in this sample may be carry-over from other donors' samples. This chain uses TRBV27 with TRBJ2-1, with 10 bases identical to TRBD1. This CDR3 is CASTHLRDRGGEQFF. CDR3 DNA: TGTGCCAGCACTCACCTCCGGGACAGGGGAGGGGAGCAGTTCTTC.